One sample yielded the 23 T cell receptor beta chains listed below, sequenced in a study of CD8+ T cells in alopecia areata. Isolated RNA was reverse transcribed into cDNA used as the sequencing template. The method was immunoSEQ multiplex PCR; TCRdb's version includes in-frame clones alone and lacks a portion of them. The table has 150,000 to 200,000 clones, 50% to 60% seen once. This sample comprised CD4+ T cells sorted from blood, obtained at week 0. The receptors here all came from a human donor with alopecia areata.

The chain combines TRBV27 with TRBJ2-5; 8 positions agree with TRBD2. Germline assignment: CDR1 MNHEY and CDR2 SMNVEV (reference sequence). V shed 6 bases, J shed 5 bases, and the junction held 11 bases outside the gene matches. CDR3 length: 15 residues. CDR3 in DNA: TGTGCCAGCAGCCCGAGCGGGGGTCTAAGGGAGACCCAGTACTTC. Protein product: CASSPSGGLRETQYF.

The V gene is TRBV2, the J gene TRBJ1-1, with D tentatively TRBD1 (6 bases). The CDR3 spans 15 residues. The V and J ends lost 5 bases and 5 bases respectively, with 18 bases between them. Germline V gene data show CDR1 as SNHLY and CDR2 as FYNNEI. CDR3 in DNA: TGTGCCAGCAGTTTCGTACAGGGAAAGGGGACTGAAGCTTTCTTT. Protein product: CASSFVQGKGTEAFF.

The genes are TRBV5-6 and TRBJ1-4; 8 nucleotides agree with TRBD1. The CDR3 is 16 amino acids. The V and J ends lost 2 bases and 8 bases, in that order; junction bases with no gene match: 11. Germline CDR1 reads SGHDT; CDR2 reads YYEEEE. CDR3 amino acids: CASSFGPTGGGEKLFF. CDR3 coding DNA: TGTGCCAGCAGCTTTGGTCCAACAGGGGGAGGCGAAAAACTGTTTTTT.

The chain carries TRBV19 and TRBJ2-2; D not resolved. With 6 bases removed from V and 1 base from J, the gap between germline ends came to 9 bases. CDR1 LNHDA and CDR2 SQIVND come from the germline V gene (reference sequence). The CDR3 loop spans 14 amino acids. The CDR3 loop reads CASRLGKNTGELFF. The CDR3 coding sequence is TGTGCCAGTAGGCTGGGGAAGAACACCGGGGAGCTGTTTTTT.

The sample holds a few counts of this clone. V gene TRBV6-5 combines with J gene TRBJ1-5; D is possibly TRBD1 (5 bases). V was cut by 2 bases and J by 6 bases, with 11 bases left in between. The germline CDR1 and CDR2 sequences are MNHEY and SVGAGI. The length of the CDR3 is 14 residues. The CDR3 sequence: CASSYERGGQPQHF. The DNA of the CDR3 is TGTGCCAGCAGTTACGAAAGGGGTGGTCAGCCCCAGCATTTT.

In regard to this clone: The identical CDR3 is also encoded by other nucleotide sequences in the sample. The chain combines TRBV30 with TRBJ1-5; no definite D call. This CDR3 spans 13 amino acids. Trimming removed 2 bases at V and 0 bases at J, with 5 bases between. The V gene's germline CDR1 is GTSNPN and CDR2 SVGIG (reference sequence). The CDR3 DNA follows: TGTGCCTGGAGTCCGGATAGCAATCAGCCCCAGCATTTT. Its translation: CAWSPDSNQPQHF. The entire variable domain, with the rest obtained from reference TRBV30 and TRBJ1-5, is as follows: SQTIHQWPATLVQPVGSPLSLECTVEGTSNPNLYWYRQAAGRGLQLLFYSVGIGQISSEVPQNLSASRPQDRQFILSSKKLLLSDSGFYLCAWSPDSNQPQHFGDGTRLSIL.

This clone occurred a few times. The chain's CDR3 is CASSLRQGYAGELFF. CDR3 nucleotides: TGTGCCAGCAGCTTACGGCAGGGCTATGCCGGGGAGCTGTTTTTT. The chain has TRBV7-8 and TRBJ2-2; weak D call: TRBD1 (5 bases). Deletions cut 2 bases from V and 6 bases from J, with 13 bases between. Looked up from germline, CDR1 is SGHVS and CDR2 is FQNEAQ. This CDR3 region has 15 residues.

The J gene is TRBJ1-3, the V gene TRBV5-1; 7 bases map to TRBD1. Germline CDR1 SGHRS, CDR2 YFSETQ. CDR3 size: 16 residues. The J segment lost 0 bases and the V segment lost 1 base, leaving 4 bases of the junction unmatched. The CDR3 reads CASSLKGQLSGNTIYF. The CDR3 nucleotides read TGCGCCAGCAGCTTGAAGGGACAGCTCTCTGGAAACACCATATATTTT.

This chain connects TRBV5-1 to TRBJ1-5; a possible D gene is TRBD1 (5 bases). Germline CDR1 and CDR2: SGHRS and YFSETQ. This CDR3 region has 14 residues. Trimming shortened V by 2 bases and J by 7 bases, and 13 bases separated the two germline ends. This CDR3 reads CASSFSGGTQPQHF. The CDR3 coding sequence is TGCGCCAGCAGCTTCAGTGGGGGAACCCAGCCCCAGCATTTT.

The V call is TRBV25-1, the J call TRBJ1-1, with D perhaps matching TRBD1 (5 bases). CDR3 length: 13 amino acids. Germline assignment: CDR1 MGHDK and CDR2 SYGVNS. Trimming removed 6 bases from V and 3 bases from J, with 11 bases in between. The CDR3 DNA reads as TGTGCCAGCAGAAGCAGGGTGGACACTGAAGCTTTCTTT. Residues: CASRSRVDTEAFF.

The chain joins TRBV29-1 to TRBJ1-1; D is possibly TRBD1 (5 bases). CDR3 size: 11 residues. Germline CDR1 and CDR2: SQVTM and ANQGSEA. V shed 6 bases and J shed 4 bases, with 9 bases lying between them. The CDR3 DNA follows: TGCAGCGTGGGGGGAATCACTGAAGCTTTCTTT. Its translation: CSVGGITEAFF.

The CDR3 nucleotides are TGCAGCGTTGTTGGGGATTCCTCCTACAATGAGCAGTTCTTC. Residues: CSVVGDSSYNEQFF. The chain joins TRBV29-1 to TRBJ2-1; D remains ambiguous. CDR3 size: 14 residues. V was clipped by 4 bases and J by 0 bases, with 10 bases between them. In germline, CDR1 is SQVTM, CDR2 ANQGSEA.

The V call is TRBV6-1, the J call TRBJ2-5, with D perhaps matching TRBD1 (6 bases). Trimming took off 9 bases at V and 2 bases at J, with 19 bases between the two ends. Germline values: CDR1 MNHNS, CDR2 SASEGT. The CDR3 runs 15 residues. In DNA, the CDR3 is TGTGCCAGTCGAGGTCTGGAAGGGGGTCAAGAGACCCAGTACTTC. It translates to CASRGLEGGQETQYF.

This clone was picked up a small number of times. CDR3 in amino acids: CASSPQDTGELFF. Here the CDR3 DNA reads TGTGCCAGCAGCCCTCAAGACACCGGGGAGCTGTTTTTT. V gene TRBV14 combines with J gene TRBJ2-2; D not certain. V was cut by 4 bases and J by 3 bases, with 6 bases left in between. CDR1 and CDR2 from the germline V gene are SGHDN and FVKESK. The CDR3 is made up of 13 amino acids.

V and J are TRBV7-2 and TRBJ1-1; the D gene is possibly TRBD1 (5 bases). Between the trimmed V and J ends, which lost 1 base and 4 bases, there was a span of 13 bases. Germline V lookup: CDR1 SGHTA, CDR2 FQGNSA. CDR3 length equals 15 residues. CDR3 sequence: CASSLDFGGGTEAFF. CDR3 bases: TGTGCCAGCAGCTTAGATTTCGGGGGAGGCACTGAAGCTTTCTTT. Full variable domain (outside the CDR3, taken from reference TRBV7-2 and TRBJ1-1): GAGVSQSPSNKVTEKGKDVELRCDPISGHTALYWYRQSLGQGLEFLIYFQGNSAPDKSGLPSDRFSAERTGGSVSTLTIQRTQQEDSAVYLCASSLDFGGGTEAFFGQGTRLTVV.

This clone was recorded a few times. The rearrangement joins TRBV29-1 to TRBJ2-3, with D unresolved. With 3 bases removed from V and 2 bases from J, the gap between germline ends came to 12 bases. Per the germline V gene, CDR1 is SQVTM and CDR2 is ANQGSEA. CDR3 length equals 14 residues. The CDR3 sequence: CSVEPLTSTDTQYF. As DNA, the CDR3 is TGCAGCGTTGAGCCGCTTACTTCCACAGATACGCAGTATTTT.

V and J are TRBV7-2 and TRBJ1-2; unclear D gene. V was shortened by 2 bases and J by 1 base, with 11 bases between the two germline ends. This CDR3 has 15 amino acids. CDR1 SGHTA and CDR2 FQGNSA come from the germline V gene. The CDR3 DNA follows: TGTGCCAGCAGCTTATTTTCCTCAGATAACTATGGCTACACCTTC. This codes for CASSLFSSDNYGYTF.

The chain carries TRBV7-9 and TRBJ2-1; D may be TRBD2 (5 bases). Germline V lookup: CDR1 SEHNR, CDR2 FQNEAQ (reference sequence). V was shortened by 3 bases and J by 15 bases, with 15 bases between the two germline ends. CDR3 size: 12 residues. CDR3 sequence reads: CASSFSDLRGFF. CDR3 nucleotide sequence: TGTGCCAGCAGCTTTTCGGACCTCCGGGGGTTCTTC. The full variable domain, its missing parts supplied by reference TRBV7-9 and TRBJ2-1, is DTGVSQNPRHKITKRGQNVTFRCDPISEHNRLYWYRQTLGQGPEFLTYFQNEAQLEKSRLLSDRFSAERPKGSFSTLEIQRTEQGDSAMYLCASSFSDLRGFFGPGTRLTVL.

The chain recombines TRBV6-1 with TRBJ1-2; D gene unclear. The germline V and J ends were trimmed by 2 bases and 8 bases, with 6 bases remaining between them. CDR1 and CDR2 from the germline V gene are MNHNS and SASEGT. The CDR3 contains 11 residues. The CDR3 here is CASSEKGGYTF. CDR3 nucleotide sequence: TGTGCCAGCAGTGAAAAAGGGGGCTACACCTTC.

The chain recombines TRBV7-9 with TRBJ1-2; D not resolved. Trimming cost V 1 base and J 6 bases, with 6 bases left between them. CDR3 length equals 12 residues. Looked up from germline, CDR1 is SEHNR and CDR2 is FQNEAQ (reference sequence). CDR3 region: CASSLVTNGYTF. CDR3 DNA sequence: TGTGCCAGCAGCTTAGTTACTAATGGCTACACCTTC.

V is TRBV7-8 and J is TRBJ2-7; the match to TRBD1 covers 7 bases. V lost 4 bases and J lost 2; bases outside the gene matches: 5. Germline V CDR1 and CDR2: SGHVS, FQNEAQ. The CDR3 runs to 14 residues. The CDR3 loop is CASSWTGATYEQYF. In DNA form, the CDR3 reads TGTGCCAGCAGCTGGACAGGTGCTACCTACGAGCAGTACTTC.

This clone was observed a handful of times. The V gene is TRBV27, the J gene TRBJ2-2; D uncertain. V was shortened by 7 bases and J by 4 bases, with 13 bases between the two germline ends. Germline V gene lookup returns CDR1 MNHEY and CDR2 SMNVEV (reference sequence). This CDR3 spans 14 amino acids. DNA of the CDR3: TGTGCCAGCACAGGATTTTCGAGCACCGGGGAGCTGTTTTTT. Its translation: CASTGFSSTGELFF.

The chain recombines TRBV15 with TRBJ2-5; possible D gene TRBD1, 5 bases. CDR3 size: 14 residues. Germline V gene lookup returns CDR1 LNHNV and CDR2 YYDKDF (reference sequence). V lost 4 bases to trimming and J lost 7 bases, with 16 bases between them. The CDR3 nucleotides read TGTGCCACCAGCACCTACCGACAGCCCCGGACCCAGTACTTC. Protein product: CATSTYRQPRTQYF.